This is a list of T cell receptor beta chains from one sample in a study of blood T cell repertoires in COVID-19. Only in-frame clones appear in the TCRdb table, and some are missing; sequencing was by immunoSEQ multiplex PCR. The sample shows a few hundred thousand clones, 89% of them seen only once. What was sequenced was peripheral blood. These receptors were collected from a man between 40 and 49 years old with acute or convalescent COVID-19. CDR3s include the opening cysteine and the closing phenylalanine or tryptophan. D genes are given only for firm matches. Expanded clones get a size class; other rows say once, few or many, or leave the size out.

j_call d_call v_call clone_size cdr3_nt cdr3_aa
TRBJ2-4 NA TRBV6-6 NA TGTGCCAGCAGTTACGACTACAAAAACATTCAGTACTTC CASSYDYKNIQYF
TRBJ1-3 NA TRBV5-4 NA TGTGCCAGCAGTTCCGAATCAGGGACTGGAAACACCATATATTTT CASSSESGTGNTIYF
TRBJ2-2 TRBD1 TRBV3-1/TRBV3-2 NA TGTGCCAGCAGCCAGTCCGGGACAGCCGCGAACACCGGGGAGCTGTTTTTT CASSQSGTAANTGELFF
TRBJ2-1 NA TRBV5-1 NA TGCGCCAGCAGCTTAGGACAGAATGAGCAGTTCTTC CASSLGQNEQFF
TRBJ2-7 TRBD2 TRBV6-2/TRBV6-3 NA TGTGCCAGCAGCCCCGGGACTAGCGGAGCAACCTACGAGCAGTACTTC CASSPGTSGATYEQYF
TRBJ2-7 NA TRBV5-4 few TGTGCCAGCAGCTTGATAGGGCAGGGCCAGTACTTC CASSLIGQGQYF
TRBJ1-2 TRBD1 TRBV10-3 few TGTGCCATCAGTGAGCCCGGACAGGGTGACTATGGCTACACCTTC CAISEPGQGDYGYTF
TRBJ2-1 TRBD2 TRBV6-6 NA TGTGCCAGCACCTTTTCACTAGCGGGGAGCTACAATGAGCAGTTCTTC CASTFSLAGSYNEQFF
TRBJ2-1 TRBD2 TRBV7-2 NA TGTGCCAGCAGCTTATCGCGACTAGCGGGAGTTAATGAGCAGTTCTTC CASSLSRLAGVNEQFF
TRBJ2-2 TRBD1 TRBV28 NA TGTGCCAGCAGTCTGGAGGACAGGATGGCCGGGGAGCTGTTTTTT CASSLEDRMAGELFF
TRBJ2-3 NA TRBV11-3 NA TGTGCCAGCAGCTTCCACACAGATACGCAGTATTTT CASSFHTDTQYF
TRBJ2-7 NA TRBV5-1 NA TGCGCCAGCAGCGCGGGCTACGAGCAGTACTTC CASSAGYEQYF
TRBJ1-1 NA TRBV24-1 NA TGTGCCACCAGTCAGACCTTACAGGTTAACACTGAAGCTTTCTTT CATSQTLQVNTEAFF
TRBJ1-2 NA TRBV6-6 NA TGTGCCAGCAGTTACTCGGCAGGGACTAACTATGGCTACACCTTC CASSYSAGTNYGYTF
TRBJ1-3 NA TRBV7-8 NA TGTGCCAGCAGCCCCCTGGCCGCTGGAAACACCATATATTTT CASSPLAAGNTIYF
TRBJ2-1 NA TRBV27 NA TGTGCCAGCGGGCCGGACGGGGGGCTGGGGCAGTTCTTC CASGPDGGLGQFF
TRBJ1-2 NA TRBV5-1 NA TGCGCCAGCAGCTTGGAGACACGGGGTGCAGGTGGCTACACCTTC CASSLETRGAGGYTF
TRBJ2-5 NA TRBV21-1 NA TGTGCCAGCAGCACCCGGGGACTAGCGGGGGGGCCTAGTAGGGAGACCCAGTACTTC CASSTRGLAGGPSRETQYF
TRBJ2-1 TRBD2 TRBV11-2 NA TGTGCCAGCAGAGCTAGCGGGGGGTATCGGGAGCAGTTCTTC CASRASGGYREQFF
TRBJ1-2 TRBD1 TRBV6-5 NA TGTGCCAGCAGTACCGACAGGGGTCTGGGCTACACCTTC CASSTDRGLGYTF
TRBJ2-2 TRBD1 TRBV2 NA TGTGCCAGCAGCATTTGGACAGGGAACACCGGGGAGCTGTTTTTT CASSIWTGNTGELFF
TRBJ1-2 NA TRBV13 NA TGTGCCAGCAGCTTATTGACGACAGCTACTATCCGGGGCTACACCTTC CASSLLTTATIRGYTF
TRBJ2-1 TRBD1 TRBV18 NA TGTGCCAGCTCACCCCGATGGACAGGGCGCTACGATGAGCAGTTCTTC CASSPRWTGRYDEQFF
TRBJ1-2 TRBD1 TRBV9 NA TGTGCCAGCAGCCCCCCCGGGACAGGGAACTATGGCTACACCTTC CASSPPGTGNYGYTF